This TCR beta chain is from a study of T cells in Graves' hyperthyroidism and ophthalmopathy. Study-level findings and limits: Most thyroid clonotypes with frequency above 0.001 were detected in blood. Ophthalmopathy was distinguished from stable hyperthyroidism by 13 V-J signatures.

The germline CDR1 and CDR2 sequences are LNHNV and YYDKDF (reference sequence). The CDR3 is 11 residues long. Trimming removed 5 bases at V and 8 bases at J, with 9 bases between. This clonotype was seen ten or more times. Its antigen is unknown. Lactation, pregnancy, other autoimmune disease or uncontrolled infection led to exclusion of patients. On the basis of clinical symptoms, serum thyroxine and TRAb, thyroid ultrasound and orbital computed tomography, diagnoses were made. What was amplified from RNA transcripts were TCR beta CDR3 regions. Primed by the HTBI set, a first-round RT-PCR was run on the TCR CDR3. TCRdb fed the multiplex PCR reads into MiXCR, producing one record per CDR3 protein. The sample records 650,000 to 800,000 distinct CDR3 sequences, 40% to 55% being singletons.

Specimen: peripheral blood or thyroid tissue (not recorded which). The rearrangement links TRBV15 to TRBJ1-1, with D possibly TRBD1 on 6 matching bases. The source of this sequence is an adult man with Graves' disease, either hyperthyroidism or ophthalmopathy (not recorded which). The CDR3: CATSRGAEAFF. In DNA form, the CDR3 reads TGTGCCACCAGCCGGGGGGCCGAAGCTTTCTTT.